What follows are 7 T cell receptor beta chains derived from one specimen sequenced in a study of response to subunit inactivated influenza vaccine. TCRdb passed the RT-PCR reads through MiXCR, listing each CDR3 protein once. The data show 150,000 to 200,000 distinct CDR3 sequences, approximately 12% seen once. In addition, the sample was reused for a study of T cells expressing NK-cell markers. In that study: 5'RACE template switching with UMIs generated TCR beta cDNA.

Sequencing was performed on CD8+ T cells sorted from PBMCs, taken about 13 days after vaccination. The origin of the receptors is a man aged 50-59 years who received an inactivated influenza vaccine.

The V call is TRBV28, the J call TRBJ2-4; D may match TRBD1 or TRBD2 (6 bases each). V was clipped by 2 bases and J by 5 bases, with 10 bases between them. Germline CDR1 reads MDHEN; CDR2 reads SYDVKM. The CDR3 spans 14 residues. The CDR3 here is CASSLRGLQNIQYF. The CDR3 DNA sequence: TGTGCCAGCAGTTTACGGGGGCTTCAAAACATTCAGTACTTC.

This chain connects TRBV24-1 to TRBJ1-1; D is unresolved. This CDR3 has 12 amino acids. Germline V gene data show CDR1 as KGHDR and CDR2 as SFDVKD. Trimming took 7 bases from V and 6 from J, leaving 11 bases between them. CDR3 protein: CATSSTGSEAFF. The CDR3 DNA follows: TGTGCCACCAGCTCGACGGGGTCTGAAGCTTTCTTT.

The rearrangement links TRBV9 to TRBJ2-7, with D maybe TRBD1 (6 bases). CDR1 and CDR2 (germline): SGDLS, YYNGEE. The CDR3 totals 14 residues. The ends were cut back, 0 bases at V and 5 bases at J, with 12 bases in the middle. The CDR3 is CASSVAGDLHEQYF. The CDR3 nucleotides read TGTGCCAGCAGCGTAGCAGGGGATCTCCACGAGCAGTACTTC.

This chain links TRBV6-5 with TRBJ2-7; maybe TRBD1 (7 bases). Germline CDR1 and CDR2: MNHEY and SVGAGI. This CDR3 has 15 residues. V lost 0 bases and J 4 bases, leaving 13 bases between the germline ends. This CDR3 reads CASSYSLTGRYEQYF. CDR3 bases: TGTGCCAGCAGTTACTCCCTGACAGGGAGGTACGAGCAGTACTTC.

This clonotype was counted a few times. V gene TRBV7-2 combines with J gene TRBJ2-5; TRBD2 might be the D (5 bases). The CDR3 spans 16 residues. In germline, CDR1 is SGHTA, CDR2 FQGNSA. Between the trimmed V and J ends, which lost 1 base and 2 bases, there was a span of 14 bases. Here the CDR3 DNA reads TGTGCCAGCAGCTTAGATCACCCTAGCCTTCAAGAGACCCAGTACTTC. Protein product: CASSLDHPSLQETQYF.

The rearrangement links TRBV7-2 to TRBJ2-2; 9 nucleotides align to TRBD1. Germline V CDR1 and CDR2: SGHTA, FQGNSA. The CDR3 is 16 residues long. With V trimmed by 10 bases and J by 6 bases, 15 bases remained unmatched. The CDR3, as DNA: TGTGCCACGCGGGGTTGGGACAGGGCTAGTCCCGGGGAGCTGTTTTTT. This sequence encodes CATRGWDRASPGELFF.

Regarding this clonotype: Its ends do not fully match the called genes, so a read error is possible. This CDR3 reads CASSLLGTVETQYF. In DNA form, the CDR3 reads TGTGCTAGCAGCTTACTCGGGACAGTTGAGACCCAGTACTTC. The chain carries TRBV7-7 and TRBJ2-5, with 7 positions matching TRBD1. Germline V gene sequence: CDR1 SSHAT, CDR2 FNYEAQ (reference sequence). The CDR3 runs 14 residues.